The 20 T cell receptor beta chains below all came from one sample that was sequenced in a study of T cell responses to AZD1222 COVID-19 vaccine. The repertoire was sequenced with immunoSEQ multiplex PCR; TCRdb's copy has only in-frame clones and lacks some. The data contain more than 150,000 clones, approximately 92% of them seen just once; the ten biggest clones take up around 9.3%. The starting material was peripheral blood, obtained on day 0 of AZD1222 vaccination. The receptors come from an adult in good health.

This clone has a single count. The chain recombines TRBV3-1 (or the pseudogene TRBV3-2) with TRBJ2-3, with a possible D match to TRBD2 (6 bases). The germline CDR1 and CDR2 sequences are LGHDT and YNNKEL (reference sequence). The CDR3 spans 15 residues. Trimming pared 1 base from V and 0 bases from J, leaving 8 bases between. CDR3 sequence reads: CASSQGGDSTDTQYF. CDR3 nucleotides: TGTGCCAGCAGCCAAGGCGGGGACAGCACAGATACGCAGTATTTT.

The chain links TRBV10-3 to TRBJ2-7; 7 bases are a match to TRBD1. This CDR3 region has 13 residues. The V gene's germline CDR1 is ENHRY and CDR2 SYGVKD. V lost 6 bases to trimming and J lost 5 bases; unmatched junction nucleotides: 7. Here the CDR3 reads CAIRGTVVDEQYV. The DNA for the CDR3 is TGTGCCATCAGGGGGACAGTTGTGGACGAGCAGTACGTC.

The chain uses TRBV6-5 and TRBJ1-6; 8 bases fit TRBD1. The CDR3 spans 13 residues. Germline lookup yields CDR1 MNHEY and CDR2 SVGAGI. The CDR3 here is CPTGGKDNSPLHF. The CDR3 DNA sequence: TGTCCTACAGGGGGGAAAGATAATTCACCCCTCCACTTT.

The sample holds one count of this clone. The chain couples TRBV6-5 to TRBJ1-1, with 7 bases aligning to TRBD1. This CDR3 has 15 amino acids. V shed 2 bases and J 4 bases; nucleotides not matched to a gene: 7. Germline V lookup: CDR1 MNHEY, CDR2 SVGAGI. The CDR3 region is CASSYIRGYGTEAFF. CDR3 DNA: TGTGCCAGCAGTTACATCAGGGGGTACGGCACTGAAGCTTTCTTT.

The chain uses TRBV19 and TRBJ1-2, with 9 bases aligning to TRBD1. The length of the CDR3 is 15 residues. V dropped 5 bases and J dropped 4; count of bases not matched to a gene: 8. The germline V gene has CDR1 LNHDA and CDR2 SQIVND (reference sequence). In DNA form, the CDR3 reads TGTGCCAGTAGTCTAGGACAGGGGCCCCTCTATGGCTACACCTTC. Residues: CASSLGQGPLYGYTF.

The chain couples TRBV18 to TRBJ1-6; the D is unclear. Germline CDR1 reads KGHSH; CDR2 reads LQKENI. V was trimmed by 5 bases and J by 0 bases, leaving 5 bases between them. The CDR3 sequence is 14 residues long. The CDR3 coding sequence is TGTGCCAGCTCAACAAGCTCCTATAATTCACCCCTCCACTTT. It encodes CASSTSSYNSPLHF.

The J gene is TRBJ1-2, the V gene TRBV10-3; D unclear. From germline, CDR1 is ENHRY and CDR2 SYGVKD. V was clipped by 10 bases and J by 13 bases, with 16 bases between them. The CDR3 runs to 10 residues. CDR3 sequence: CATSGQVITF. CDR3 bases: TGTGCCACCAGCGGGCAGGTGATCACCTTC.

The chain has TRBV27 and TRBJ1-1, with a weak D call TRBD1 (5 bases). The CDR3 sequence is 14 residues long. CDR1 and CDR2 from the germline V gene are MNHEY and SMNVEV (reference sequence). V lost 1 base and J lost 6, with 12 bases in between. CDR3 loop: CASSLLGGNAEAFF. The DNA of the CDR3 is TGTGCCAGCAGTTTATTGGGGGGTAACGCTGAAGCTTTCTTT.

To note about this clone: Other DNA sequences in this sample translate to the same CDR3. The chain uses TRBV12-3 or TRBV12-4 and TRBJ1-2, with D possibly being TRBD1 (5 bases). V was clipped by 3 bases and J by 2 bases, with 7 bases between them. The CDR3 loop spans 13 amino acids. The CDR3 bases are TGTGCCAGCAGTTTGGGGCCGAACTATGGCTACACCTTC. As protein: CASSLGPNYGYTF.

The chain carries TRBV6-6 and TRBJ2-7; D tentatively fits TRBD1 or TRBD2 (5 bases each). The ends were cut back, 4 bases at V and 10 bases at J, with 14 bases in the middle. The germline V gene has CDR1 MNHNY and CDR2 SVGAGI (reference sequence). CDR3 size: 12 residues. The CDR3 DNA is TGTGCCAGCAGTTCCCCCCCGAGGGGACAGTACGTC. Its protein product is CASSSPPRGQYV.

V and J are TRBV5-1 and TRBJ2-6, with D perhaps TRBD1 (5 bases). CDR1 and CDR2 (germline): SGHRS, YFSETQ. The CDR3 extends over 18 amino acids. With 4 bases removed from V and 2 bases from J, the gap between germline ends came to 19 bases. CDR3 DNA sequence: TGCGCCAGCAGCGTCAGCAGTAAGGGGCTAGCTGGGGCCAACGTCCTGACTTTC. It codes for CASSVSSKGLAGANVLTF.

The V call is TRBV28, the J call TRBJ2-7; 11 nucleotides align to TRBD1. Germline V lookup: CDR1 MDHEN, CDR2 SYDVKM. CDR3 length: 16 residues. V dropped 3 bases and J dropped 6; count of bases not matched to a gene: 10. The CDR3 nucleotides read TGTGCCAGCAGTTTTATTAGGGACAGGGGGTTTGTCGAGCAGTACGTC. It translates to CASSFIRDRGFVEQYV.

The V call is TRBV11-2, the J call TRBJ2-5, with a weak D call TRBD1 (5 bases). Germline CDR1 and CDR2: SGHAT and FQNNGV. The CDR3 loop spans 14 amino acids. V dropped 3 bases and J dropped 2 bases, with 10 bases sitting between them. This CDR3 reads CASSFQGSQETQYF. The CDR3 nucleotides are TGTGCCAGCAGCTTCCAGGGATCGCAAGAGACCCAGTACTTC.

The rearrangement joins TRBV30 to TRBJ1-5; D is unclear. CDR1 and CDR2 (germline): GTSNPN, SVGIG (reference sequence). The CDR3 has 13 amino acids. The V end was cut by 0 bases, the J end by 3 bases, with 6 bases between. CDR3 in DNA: TGTGCCTGGAGTGTGGGGAACAATCAGCCCCAGCATTTT. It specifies CAWSVGNNQPQHF.

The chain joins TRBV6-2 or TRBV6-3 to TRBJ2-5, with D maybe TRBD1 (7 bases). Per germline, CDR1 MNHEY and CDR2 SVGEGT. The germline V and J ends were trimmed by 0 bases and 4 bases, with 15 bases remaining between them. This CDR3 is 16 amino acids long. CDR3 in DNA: TGTGCCAGCAGTTACTCTCCGGGCAGGGGGGCAGAGACCCAGTACTTC. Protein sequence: CASSYSPGRGAETQYF.

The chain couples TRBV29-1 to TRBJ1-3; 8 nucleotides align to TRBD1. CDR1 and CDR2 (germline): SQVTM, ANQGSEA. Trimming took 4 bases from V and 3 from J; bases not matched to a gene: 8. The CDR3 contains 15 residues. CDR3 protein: CSVVRQGAFGNTIYF. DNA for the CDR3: TGCAGCGTTGTCCGCCAGGGGGCCTTTGGAAACACCATATATTTT.

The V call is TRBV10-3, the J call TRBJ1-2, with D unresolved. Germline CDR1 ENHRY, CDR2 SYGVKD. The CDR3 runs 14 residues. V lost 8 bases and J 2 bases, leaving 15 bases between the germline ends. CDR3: CAISDPGPNYGYTF. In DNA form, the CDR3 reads TGTGCCATCTCGGATCCCGGGCCCAACTATGGCTACACCTTC.

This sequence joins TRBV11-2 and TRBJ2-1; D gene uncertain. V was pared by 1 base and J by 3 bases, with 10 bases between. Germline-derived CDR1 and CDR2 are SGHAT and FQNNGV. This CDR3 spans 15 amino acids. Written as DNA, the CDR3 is TGTGCCAGCAGCTTAGCCGGAAGAATCTACAATGAGCAGTTCTTC. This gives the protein CASSLAGRIYNEQFF. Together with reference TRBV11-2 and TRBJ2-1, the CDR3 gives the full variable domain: EAGVAQSPRYKIIEKRQSVAFWCNPISGHATLYWYQQILGQGPKLLIQFQNNGVVDDSQLPKDRFSAERLKGVDSTLKIQPAKLEDSAVYLCASSLAGRIYNEQFFGPGTRLTVL.

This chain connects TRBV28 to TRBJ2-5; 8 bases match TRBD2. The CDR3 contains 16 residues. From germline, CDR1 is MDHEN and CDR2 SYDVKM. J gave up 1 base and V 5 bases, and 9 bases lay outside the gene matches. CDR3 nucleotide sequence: TGTGCCAGCAGTCCCACAAGCGGGGGATTCCAAGAGACCCAGTACTTC. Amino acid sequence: CASSPTSGGFQETQYF. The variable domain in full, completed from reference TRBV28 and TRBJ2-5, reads DVKVTQSSRYLVKRTGEKVFLECVQDMDHENMFWYRQDPGLGLRLIYFSYDVKMKEKGDIPEGYSVSREKKERFSLILESASTNQTSMYLCASSPTSGGFQETQYFGPGTRLLVL.

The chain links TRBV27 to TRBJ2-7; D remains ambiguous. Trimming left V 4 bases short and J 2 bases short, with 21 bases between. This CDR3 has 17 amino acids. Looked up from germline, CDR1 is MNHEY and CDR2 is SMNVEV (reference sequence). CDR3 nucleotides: TGTGCCAGCAGTTCGGGCTTTTGTTGGGGTCCCCCCTACGAGCAGTACGTC. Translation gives CASSSGFCWGPPYEQYV.